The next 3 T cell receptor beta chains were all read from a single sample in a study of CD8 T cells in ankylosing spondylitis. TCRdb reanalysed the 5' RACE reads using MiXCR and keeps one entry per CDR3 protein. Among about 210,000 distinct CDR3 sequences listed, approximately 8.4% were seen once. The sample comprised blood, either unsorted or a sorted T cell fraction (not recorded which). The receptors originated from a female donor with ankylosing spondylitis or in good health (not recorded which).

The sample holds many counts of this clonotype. CDR3 DNA sequence: TGCAGTGCTACCTCCTTAGAGGAAACCACCTACGAGCAGTACTTC. Residues: CSATSLEETTYEQYF. V is TRBV20-1 and J is TRBJ2-7; D gene unclear. This CDR3 spans 15 amino acids. Trimming pared 4 bases from V and 2 bases from J, leaving 18 bases between. CDR1 is DFQATT and CDR2 is SNEGSKA in the germline V gene (reference sequence).

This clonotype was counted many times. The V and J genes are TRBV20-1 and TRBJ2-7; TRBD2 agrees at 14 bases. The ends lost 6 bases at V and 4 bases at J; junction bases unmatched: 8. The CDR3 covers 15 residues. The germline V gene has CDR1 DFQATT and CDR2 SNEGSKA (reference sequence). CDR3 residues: CSAGRLAGGPYEQYF. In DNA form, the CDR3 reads TGCAGTGCGGGTCGACTAGCGGGAGGGCCTTACGAGCAGTACTTC.

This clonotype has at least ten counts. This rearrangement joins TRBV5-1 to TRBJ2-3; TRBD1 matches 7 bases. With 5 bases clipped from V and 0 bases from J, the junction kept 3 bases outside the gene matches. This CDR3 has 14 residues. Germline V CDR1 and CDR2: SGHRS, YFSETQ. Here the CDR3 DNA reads TGCGCCAGCAGAGAGGGGGCGAGCACAGATACGCAGTATTTT. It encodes CASREGASTDTQYF.